The 2 T cell receptor beta chains presented below share a single source sample, sequenced in a study of glioma-infiltrating T cells after dendritic cell vaccination. Some clones are missing from TCRdb's copy, which holds only in-frame ones; the method was immunoSEQ multiplex PCR. The table lists about 92,000 clones, 65% to 90% of them singletons. The sample consisted of blood, taken before dendritic cell vaccination. The receptor source for this set is a human donor with glioblastoma.

This clone has only one observation. The V gene is TRBV28, the J gene TRBJ1-2; TRBD1 matches at 7 bases. The CDR3 loop spans 16 amino acids. The germline CDR1 and CDR2 sequences are MDHEN and SYDVKM. V gave up 4 bases and J gave up 2 bases; unmatched junction bases: 10. As DNA, the CDR3 is TGTGCCAGCAGTTCCCCCACGACAGGGATCAACTATGGCTACACCTTC. Its translation: CASSSPTTGINYGYTF.

This chain links TRBV5-6 with TRBJ1-5; TRBD1 is a possible D gene (6 bases). The CDR3 loop spans 14 amino acids. CDR1 is SGHDT and CDR2 is YYEEEE in the germline V gene. Deletions cut 4 bases from V and 4 bases from J, with 12 bases between. The CDR3 is CASSIATGNQPQHF. The CDR3 region has the DNA TGTGCCAGCAGCATAGCGACAGGTAATCAGCCCCAGCATTTT.